The rows below give T cell receptor beta chains drawn from one sample of a study of cytomegalovirus exposure and HLA in healthy donors. The repertoire was sequenced with immunoSEQ multiplex PCR; TCRdb's copy has only in-frame clones and lacks some. Among about 65,000 clones listed, about 90% were seen once. The specimen sequenced was PBMCs. All receptors come from a woman younger than 35 in good health and CMV-seronegative. Both conserved end residues are part of each CDR3. The D gene is left open where the match is weak. Part of the rows lack a size; the others show once, few, many or a class for expanded clones.

cdr3_length j_call d_call v_call clone_size cdr3_nt cdr3_aa
14 TRBJ2-7 TRBD2 TRBV6-4 NA TGTGCCAGCAGCCGACTAGCGGGAGGCCACGAGCAGTACTTC CASSRLAGGHEQYF
17 TRBJ2-2 TRBD2 TRBV27 NA TGTGCCAGCAGTTTACTCTCTAGCGGGGGGAGCACCGGGGAGCTGTTTTTT CASSLLSSGGSTGELFF
14 TRBJ2-7 NA TRBV27 once TGTGCCAGCAGTTTGACAGCAACATCCTACGAGCAGTACTTC CASSLTATSYEQYF
14 TRBJ1-1 NA TRBV5-1 once TGCGCCAGCAGCTTTGGGAGTGGGAACACTGAAGCTTTCTTT CASSFGSGNTEAFF
14 TRBJ2-7 NA TRBV9 once TGTGCCAGCAGCGCCGGAGAGGGCTCCTACGAGCAGTACTTC CASSAGEGSYEQYF
16 TRBJ1-2 NA TRBV9 NA TGTGCCAGCAGCGCCAGCAGGTCTGGCAGTCCCTATGGCTACACCTTC CASSASRSGSPYGYTF
13 TRBJ1-3 NA TRBV4-2 NA TGTGCCAGCAGCCAAGATCTAGGAAACACCATATATTTT CASSQDLGNTIYF
15 TRBJ2-5 NA TRBV2 NA TGTGCCAGCATCTTGGGGGGGACAATCCAAGAGACCCAGTACTTC CASILGGTIQETQYF
11 TRBJ1-1 NA TRBV25-1 few TGTGCCAGCAGTCGGAACACTGAAGCTTTCTTT CASSRNTEAFF
11 TRBJ1-1 NA TRBV10-3 NA TGTGCCATCAGTGGTGGACAGGAAGCTTTCTTT CAISGGQEAFF
14 TRBJ1-2 TRBD1 TRBV28 NA TGTGCCAGCAGTTTGGTTAGGGGGCGAGGTGGCTACACCTTC CASSLVRGRGGYTF
13 TRBJ2-4 NA TRBV4-1 NA TGCGCCAGCAGCCACCTAGCCAAAAACATTCAGTACTTC CASSHLAKNIQYF
14 TRBJ2-7 NA TRBV29-1 NA TGCAGCGTTGAACCAGGCATACACTCCTACGAGCAGTACTTC CSVEPGIHSYEQYF
16 TRBJ1-3 TRBD1 TRBV4-1 NA TGCGCCAGCAGCCAAGTAGGGGGACAGGGAAGAAACACCATATATTTT CASSQVGGQGRNTIYF
16 TRBJ1-5 NA TRBV15 NA TGTGCCACCAGTCCCGGCGTCAGGGGCGGTAATCAGCCCCAGCATTTT CATSPGVRGGNQPQHF
14 TRBJ2-5 NA TRBV2 NA TGTGCCAGCAGTTGGGCAGGGGTCGGAGAGACCCAGTACTTC CASSWAGVGETQYF
15 TRBJ2-7 TRBD1 TRBV7-6 NA TGTGCCAGCAGCTTATCACCGACAGGGACGGGCGAGCAGTACTTC CASSLSPTGTGEQYF
15 TRBJ1-4 TRBD1 TRBV11-2 NA TGTGCCAGCAGCACTTACAGGGGGCTGGATGAAAAACTGTTTTTT CASSTYRGLDEKLFF
15 TRBJ2-1 TRBD2 TRBV5-4 NA TGTGCCAGCAGCTTGTCGGCTAGCGGGAGGAATGAGCAGTTCTTC CASSLSASGRNEQFF
16 TRBJ2-1 TRBD2 TRBV2 NA TGTGCCAGCAGTGAACGGGCGGGGGGGCAGTCCAATGAGCAGTTCTTC CASSERAGGQSNEQFF
14 TRBJ1-2 TRBD1 TRBV9 NA TGTGCCAGCAGCGCAGGGGGCGGAAGGTATGGCTACACCTTC CASSAGGGRYGYTF
15 TRBJ1-1 TRBD1 TRBV15 NA TGTGCCACCAGCAGGTACAGGGGTCAAGACTCTGAAGCTTTCTTT CATSRYRGQDSEAFF